The sequence of this TCR beta chain was determined in a study of control samples from healthy donors and cancer patients (dated by TCRdb to 2018 to 2020). With regard to this clone: Its binding antigen is unknown. No quality values exist for individual bases; no much larger clone is one base distant.

Receptors were amplified or captured by the immunoSEQ multiplex PCR assay. TCRdb mirrors the immuneACCESS table, restricted to in-frame sequences. Some clones are absent from its copies; in checked studies, under half trace to an unresolved V gene, and the reason for the others is unknown. The sample table lists 130,000 or so clones, 91% of them with a count of one. Less than 8.5% of the sample is held by the ten biggest clonotypes. The sequence derives from a man aged 18 to 29 in good health. Sequenced material: blood.

The CDR3 in this case is CASSLEVDQPQHF. The DNA reads as follows: TGTGCCAGCAGCTTAGAGGTGGATCAGCCCCAGCATTTT. Recombination joined TRBV7-2 with TRBJ1-5; the D gene is unclear. Based on the germline V gene, the CDR1 and CDR2 sequences are SGHTA and FQGNSA. V is reduced by 1 base and J by 5 bases, leaving a spacing of 6 bases between them. The CDR3 has 13 amino acids, counting the end cysteine and phenylalanine. The kept DNA is CDR3 alone, 39 bases in frame from the first base.